The entry that follows covers one T cell receptor beta chain sequence. The antigen remains undetermined. Of the isolated RNA, all was reverse transcribed, and so the sequenced material was expressed TCRB transcripts. Using immunoSEQ multiplex PCR, the repertoire was profiled, and TCRdb retains in-frame clones only, with some absent. The data show some 150,000 clones, with about 13% seen just once and approximately 1.3% held by the top ten. CDR1 and CDR2 (germline): MDHEN, SYDVKM. The CDR3 length is 15 residues. With 2 bases clipped from V and 9 bases from J, the junction kept 5 bases outside the gene matches. These data are taken from a study of beta chain features in type 1 diabetes. General observations from the study: Within patients, naive, central memory and Treg TCRB repertoires seemed more similar than within healthy donors. When Type 1 diabetes patients were examined, their TCRB CDR3s proved moderately but significantly shorter in all four CD4+ subsets.

Sequenced: central memory CD4+ T cells from blood. The origin of this receptor is a man between 18 and 29 years old with type 1 diabetes. The chain uses TRBV28 and TRBJ2-4; 12 nucleotides line up with TRBD1. Here the CDR3 reads CASSLGDRGLSIQYF. CDR3 sequence (DNA): TGTGCCAGCAGTTTAGGGGACAGGGGGCTAAGCATTCAGTACTTC.